Listed below are T cell receptor delta chains from one sample, sequenced in a study of gamma-delta chains in newborns, infants, children. TCRdb redid the clone calls on the reads with CATT. Of a few thousand delta-chain clones detected, about 10% appear once; the ten largest clones hold 11%. Sequenced sample: blood. The receptors here all came from a child who was a newborn, infant or young child, either healthy, febrile or measles-vaccinated (not recorded which). CDR3s include the opening cysteine and the closing phenylalanine or tryptophan. D genes are given only for firm matches. The size field reads once, few or many counts, or a class when the clone is expanded.

CDR3 DNA: TGTGCCTGTGAGGAATGGGGGATCACCGATAAACTCATCTTT
CDR3 protein: CACEEWGITDKLIF
J gene: TRDJ1
clone size: large
CDR3 length: 14
V gene: TRDV2
D gene: TRDD3

CDR3 DNA: TGTGCCTTTCCGATACTGGGGGACCCGTACACCGATAAACTCATCTTT
CDR3 protein: CAFPILGDPYTDKLIF
J gene: TRDJ1
clone size: medium-sized
CDR3 length: 16
V gene: TRDV3
D gene: TRDD3

CDR3 DNA: TGTGCCTGTGACTTTCTACTGGGGGACTGCGATAAACTCATCTTT
CDR3 protein: CACDFLLGDCDKLIF
J gene: TRDJ1
clone size: large
CDR3 length: 15
V gene: TRDV2
D gene: TRDD3

CDR3 DNA: TGTGCTCTTGGGGGTCACCTTCCCCACTGGGGGATACGCGAACTCATCTTT
CDR3 protein: CALGGHLPHWGIRELIF
J gene: TRDJ1
clone size: few
CDR3 length: 17
V gene: TRDV1
D gene: TRDD3

CDR3 DNA: TGTGCTCTTGGTCCCCAAGGCACTCCTCGGGGGGATAAGGATAGTTTCGGCGCCGATAAACTCATCTTT
CDR3 protein: CALGPQGTPRGDKDSFGADKLIF
J gene: TRDJ1
clone size: few
CDR3 length: 23
V gene: TRDV1
D gene: TRDD3

CDR3 DNA: TGTGCCTGTGACAAAGTACTGGGGGATACGCGAAGCTCCTGGGACACCCGACAGATGTTTTTC
CDR3 protein: CACDKVLGDTRSSWDTRQMFF
J gene: TRDJ3
clone size: medium-sized
CDR3 length: 21
V gene: TRDV2
D gene: TRDD3

CDR3 DNA: TGTGCTCTTGGGGGTCTTCCTCTTCGCTGGTACACCGATAAACTCATCTTT
CDR3 protein: CALGGLPLRWYTDKLIF
J gene: TRDJ1
clone size: medium-sized
CDR3 length: 17
V gene: TRDV1
D gene: .

CDR3 DNA: TGTGCCTGTGTTGGGGGATACACCGATAAACTCATCTTT
CDR3 protein: CACVGGYTDKLIF
J gene: TRDJ1
clone size: large
CDR3 length: 13
V gene: TRDV2
D gene: TRDD3

CDR3 DNA: TGCTCTTGGGGAACTAGCTCCTGGGACACCCGACAGATGTTTTTC
CDR3 protein: CSWGTSSWDTRQMFF
J gene: TRDJ3
clone size: few
CDR3 length: 15
V gene: TRDV1
D gene: .

CDR3 DNA: TGTGCCTGTGACACCGTTGGGGGAGCTTTGACAGCACAACTCTTCTTT
CDR3 protein: CACDTVGGALTAQLFF
J gene: TRDJ2
clone size: medium-sized
CDR3 length: 16
V gene: TRDV2
D gene: TRDD3

CDR3 DNA: TGTGCCTGTGACACTGGGGGTCACACCTCCTGGGACACCCGACAGATGTTTTTC
CDR3 protein: CACDTGGHTSWDTRQMFF
J gene: TRDJ3
clone size: medium-sized
CDR3 length: 18
V gene: TRDV2
D gene: .

CDR3 DNA: TGTGCCTGTGACTCGGGGGATACCTGGGACACCCGACAGATGTTTTTC
CDR3 protein: CACDSGDTWDTRQMFF
J gene: TRDJ3
clone size: large
CDR3 length: 16
V gene: TRDV2
D gene: TRDD3

CDR3 DNA: TGCGCCTGTGACGTACTGGGGGATACAACAGCACAACTCTTCTTT
CDR3 protein: CACDVLGDTTAQLFF
J gene: TRDJ2
clone size: medium-sized
CDR3 length: 15
V gene: TRDV2
D gene: TRDD3